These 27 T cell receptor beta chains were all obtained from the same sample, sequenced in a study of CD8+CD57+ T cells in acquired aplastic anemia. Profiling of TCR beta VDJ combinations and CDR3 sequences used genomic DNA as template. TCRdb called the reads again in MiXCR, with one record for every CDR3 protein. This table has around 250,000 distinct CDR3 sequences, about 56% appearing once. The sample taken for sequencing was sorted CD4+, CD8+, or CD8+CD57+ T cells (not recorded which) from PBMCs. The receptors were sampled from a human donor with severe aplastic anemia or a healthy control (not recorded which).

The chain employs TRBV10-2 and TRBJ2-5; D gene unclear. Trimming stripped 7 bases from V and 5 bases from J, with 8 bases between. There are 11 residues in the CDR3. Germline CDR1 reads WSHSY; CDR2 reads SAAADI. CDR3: CASKVSETQYF. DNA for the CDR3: TGCGCCAGCAAGGTTAGCGAGACCCAGTACTTC.

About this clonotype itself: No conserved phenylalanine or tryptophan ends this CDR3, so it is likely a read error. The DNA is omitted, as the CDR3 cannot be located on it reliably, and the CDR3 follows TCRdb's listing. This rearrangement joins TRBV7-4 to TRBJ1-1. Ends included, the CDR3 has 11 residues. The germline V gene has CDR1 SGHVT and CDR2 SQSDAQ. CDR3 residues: CASSLMDRRLY.

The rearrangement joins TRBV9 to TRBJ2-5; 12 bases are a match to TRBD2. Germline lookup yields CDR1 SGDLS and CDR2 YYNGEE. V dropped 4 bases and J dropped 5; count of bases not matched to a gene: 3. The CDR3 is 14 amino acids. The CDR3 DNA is TGTGCCAGCAGCCCGGGGACTAGCGGGGAGACCCAGTACTTC. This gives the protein CASSPGTSGETQYF.

CDR3: CASNTRDSLDTQYF. CDR3 DNA: TGCGCCAGCAATACCAGGGATTCTTTAGATACGCAGTATTTT. The chain is built from TRBV10-1 and TRBJ2-3; D possibly corresponds to TRBD1 (5 bases). Germline V gives CDR1 WNHNN, CDR2 SYGVQD (reference sequence). This CDR3 is built from 14 residues. Trimming removed 7 bases at V and 5 bases at J, with 16 bases between.

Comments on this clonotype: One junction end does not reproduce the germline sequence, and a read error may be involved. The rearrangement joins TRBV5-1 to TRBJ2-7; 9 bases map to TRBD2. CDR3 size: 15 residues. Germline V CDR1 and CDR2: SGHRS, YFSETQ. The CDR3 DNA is TGCGCCAGCAGCCCCCCTAGCGGGACCTATTACGAGCAGCACTTC. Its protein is CASSPPSGTYYEQHF. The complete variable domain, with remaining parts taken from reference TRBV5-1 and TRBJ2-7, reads KAGVTQTPRYLIKTRGQQVTLSCSPISGHRSVSWYQQTPGQGLQFLFEYFSETQRNKGNFPGRFSGRQFSNSRSEMNVSTLELGDSALYLCASSPPSGTYYEQHFGPGTRLTVT.

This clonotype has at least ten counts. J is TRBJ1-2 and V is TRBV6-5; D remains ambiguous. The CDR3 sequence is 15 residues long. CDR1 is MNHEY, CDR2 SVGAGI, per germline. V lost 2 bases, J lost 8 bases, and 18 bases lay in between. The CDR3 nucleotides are TGTGCCAGCAGTTACGCCCACCCGGGAGTTGGCGGCTACACCTTC. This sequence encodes CASSYAHPGVGGYTF.

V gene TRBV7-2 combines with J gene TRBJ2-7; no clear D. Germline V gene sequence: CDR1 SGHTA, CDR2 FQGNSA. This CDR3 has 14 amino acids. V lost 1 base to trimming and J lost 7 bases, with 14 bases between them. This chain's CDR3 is CASSLGLEFREQYF. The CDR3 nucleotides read TGTGCCAGCAGCTTAGGGTTAGAGTTCCGGGAGCAGTACTTC.

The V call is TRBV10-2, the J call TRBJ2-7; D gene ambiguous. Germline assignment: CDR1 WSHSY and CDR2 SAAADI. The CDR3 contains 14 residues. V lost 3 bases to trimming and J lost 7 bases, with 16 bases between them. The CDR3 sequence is CASSEVPGAWEQYF. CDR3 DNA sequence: TGCGCCAGCAGTGAAGTGCCAGGCGCGTGGGAGCAGTACTTC.

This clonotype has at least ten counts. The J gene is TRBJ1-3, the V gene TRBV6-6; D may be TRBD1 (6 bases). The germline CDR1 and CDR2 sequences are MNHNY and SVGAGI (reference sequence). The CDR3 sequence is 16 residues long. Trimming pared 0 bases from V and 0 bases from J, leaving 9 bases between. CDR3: CASSYSGQFSGNTIYF. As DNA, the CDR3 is TGTGCCAGCAGTTACTCAGGACAGTTCTCTGGAAACACCATATATTTT.

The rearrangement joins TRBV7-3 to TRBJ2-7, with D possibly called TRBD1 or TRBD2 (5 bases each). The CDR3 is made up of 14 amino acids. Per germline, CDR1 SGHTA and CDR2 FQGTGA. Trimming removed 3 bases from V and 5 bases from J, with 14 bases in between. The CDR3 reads CASSLLTGANEQYF. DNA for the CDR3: TGTGCCAGCAGCTTGCTCACCGGGGCCAACGAGCAGTACTTC.

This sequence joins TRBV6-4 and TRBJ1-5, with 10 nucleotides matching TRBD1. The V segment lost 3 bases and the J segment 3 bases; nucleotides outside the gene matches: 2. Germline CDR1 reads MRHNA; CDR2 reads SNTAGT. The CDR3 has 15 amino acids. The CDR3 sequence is CASSDGTGDNQPQHF. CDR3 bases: TGTGCCAGCAGTGATGGGACAGGGGACAATCAGCCCCAGCATTTT.

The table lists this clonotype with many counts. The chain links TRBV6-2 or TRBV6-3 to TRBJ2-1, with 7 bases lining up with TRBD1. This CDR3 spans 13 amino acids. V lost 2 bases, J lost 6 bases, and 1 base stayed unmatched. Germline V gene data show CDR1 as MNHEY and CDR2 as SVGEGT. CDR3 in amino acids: CASSYGQANEQFF. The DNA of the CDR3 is TGTGCCAGCAGTTACGGACAGGCCAATGAGCAGTTCTTC.

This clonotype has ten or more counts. CDR3 residues: CASSPYGTGGPYGYTF. Here the CDR3 DNA reads TGTGCCAGCAGCCCATACGGGACAGGGGGGCCCTATGGCTACACCTTC. The V call is TRBV7-8, the J call TRBJ1-2; 11 bases are shared with TRBD1. Germline V gene data show CDR1 as SGHVS and CDR2 as FQNEAQ. V lost 5 bases to trimming and J lost 4 bases; unmatched junction nucleotides: 9. The CDR3 spans 16 residues.

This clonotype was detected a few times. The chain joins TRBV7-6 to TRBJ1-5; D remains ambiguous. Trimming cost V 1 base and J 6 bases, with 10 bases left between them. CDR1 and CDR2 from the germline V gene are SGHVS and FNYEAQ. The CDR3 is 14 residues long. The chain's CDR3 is CASSLEGSGQPQHF. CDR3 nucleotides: TGTGCCAGCAGCTTAGAGGGTAGCGGTCAGCCCCAGCATTTT.

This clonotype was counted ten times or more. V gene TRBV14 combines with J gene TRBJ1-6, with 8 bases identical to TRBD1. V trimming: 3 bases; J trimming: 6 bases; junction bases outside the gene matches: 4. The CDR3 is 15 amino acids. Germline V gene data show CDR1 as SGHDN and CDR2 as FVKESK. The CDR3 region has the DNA TGTGCCAGCAGCCATCGGACAGGGTCTAATTCACCCCTCCACTTT. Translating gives CASSHRTGSNSPLHF.

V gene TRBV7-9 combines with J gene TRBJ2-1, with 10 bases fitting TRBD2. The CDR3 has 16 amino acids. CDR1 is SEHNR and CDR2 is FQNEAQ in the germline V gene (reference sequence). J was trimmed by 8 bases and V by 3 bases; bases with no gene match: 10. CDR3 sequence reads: CASSFPSASGSYEQFF. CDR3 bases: TGTGCCAGCAGCTTTCCTTCGGCTAGCGGGAGCTATGAGCAGTTCTTC.

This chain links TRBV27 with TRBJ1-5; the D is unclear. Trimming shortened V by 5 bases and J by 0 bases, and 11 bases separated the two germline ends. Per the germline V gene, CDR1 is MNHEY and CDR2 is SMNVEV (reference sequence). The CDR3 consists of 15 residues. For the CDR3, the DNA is TGTGCCAGCAGTCCCCGACGGAATAGCAATCAGCCCCAGCATTTT. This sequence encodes CASSPRRNSNQPQHF.

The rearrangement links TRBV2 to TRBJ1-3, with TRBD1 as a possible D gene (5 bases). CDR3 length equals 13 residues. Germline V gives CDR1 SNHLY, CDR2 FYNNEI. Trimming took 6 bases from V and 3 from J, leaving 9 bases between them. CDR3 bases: TGTGCCAGCAGCCGGGGGATTGGAAACACCATATATTTT. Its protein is CASSRGIGNTIYF.

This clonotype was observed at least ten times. CDR3 sequence reads: CASSLVPTSGRTDTQYF. The CDR3 region has the DNA TGTGCCAGCAGCTTAGTCCCGACTAGCGGAAGAACAGATACGCAGTATTTT. The chain recombines TRBV7-3 with TRBJ2-3; 9 positions agree with TRBD2. The germline gives CDR1 SGHTA, CDR2 FQGTGA. J lost 3 bases, V lost 2 bases, and 9 bases had no gene match. The CDR3 runs to 17 residues.

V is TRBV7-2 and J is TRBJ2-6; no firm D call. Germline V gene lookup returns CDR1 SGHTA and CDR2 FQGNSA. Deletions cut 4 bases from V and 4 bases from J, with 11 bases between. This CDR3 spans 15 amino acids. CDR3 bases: TGTGCCAGCAGCTCTTATTCGTACGGGGCCAACGTCCTGACTTTC. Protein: CASSSYSYGANVLTF.

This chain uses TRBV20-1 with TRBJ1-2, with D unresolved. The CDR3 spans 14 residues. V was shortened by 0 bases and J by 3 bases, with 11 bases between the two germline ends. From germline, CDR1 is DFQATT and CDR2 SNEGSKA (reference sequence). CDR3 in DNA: TGCAGTGCTAGAGATGTAGGGAGATACTATGGCTACACCTTC. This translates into CSARDVGRYYGYTF.

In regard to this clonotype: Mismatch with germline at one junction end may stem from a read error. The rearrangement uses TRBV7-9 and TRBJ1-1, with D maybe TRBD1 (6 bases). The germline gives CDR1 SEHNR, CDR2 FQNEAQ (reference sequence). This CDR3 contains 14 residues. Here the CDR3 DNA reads TGTGCCAGCAGCTGGGGGGGGGGGCCGGACTTAAAGGTCTTT. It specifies CASSWGGGPDLKVF.

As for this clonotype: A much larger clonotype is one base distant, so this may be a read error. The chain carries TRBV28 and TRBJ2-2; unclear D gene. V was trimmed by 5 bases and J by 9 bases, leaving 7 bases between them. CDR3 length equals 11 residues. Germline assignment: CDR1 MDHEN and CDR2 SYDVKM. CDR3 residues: CASSTLRELFF. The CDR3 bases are TGTGCCAGCAGTACCTTGAGGGAGCTGTTTTTT.

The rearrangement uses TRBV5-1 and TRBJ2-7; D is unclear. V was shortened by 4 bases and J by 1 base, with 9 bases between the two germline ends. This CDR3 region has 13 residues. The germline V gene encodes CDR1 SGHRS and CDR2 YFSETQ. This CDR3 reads CASSPDTSYEQYF. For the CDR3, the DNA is TGCGCCAGCAGCCCTGACACGTCCTACGAGCAGTACTTC.

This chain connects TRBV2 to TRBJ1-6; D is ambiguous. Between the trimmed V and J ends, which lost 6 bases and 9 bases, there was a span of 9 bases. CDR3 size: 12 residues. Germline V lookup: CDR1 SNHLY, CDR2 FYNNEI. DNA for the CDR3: TGTGCCAGCAGGGCGGGGAGTTCACCCCTCCACTTT. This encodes CASRAGSSPLHF.

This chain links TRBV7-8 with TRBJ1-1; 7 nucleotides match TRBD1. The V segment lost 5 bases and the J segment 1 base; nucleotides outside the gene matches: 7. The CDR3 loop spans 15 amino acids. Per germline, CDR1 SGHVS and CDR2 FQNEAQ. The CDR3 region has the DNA TGTGCCAGCAGCCGACCGACAGGGCAGAACACTGAAGCTTTCTTT. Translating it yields CASSRPTGQNTEAFF.

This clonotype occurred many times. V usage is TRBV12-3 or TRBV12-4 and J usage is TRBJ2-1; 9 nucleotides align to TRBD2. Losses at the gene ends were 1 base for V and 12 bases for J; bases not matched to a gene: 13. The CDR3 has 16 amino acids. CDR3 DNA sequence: TGTGCCAGCAGTTTAGGACCGCTCGGGACTAGCATTGCGCAGTTCTTC. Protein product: CASSLGPLGTSIAQFF.